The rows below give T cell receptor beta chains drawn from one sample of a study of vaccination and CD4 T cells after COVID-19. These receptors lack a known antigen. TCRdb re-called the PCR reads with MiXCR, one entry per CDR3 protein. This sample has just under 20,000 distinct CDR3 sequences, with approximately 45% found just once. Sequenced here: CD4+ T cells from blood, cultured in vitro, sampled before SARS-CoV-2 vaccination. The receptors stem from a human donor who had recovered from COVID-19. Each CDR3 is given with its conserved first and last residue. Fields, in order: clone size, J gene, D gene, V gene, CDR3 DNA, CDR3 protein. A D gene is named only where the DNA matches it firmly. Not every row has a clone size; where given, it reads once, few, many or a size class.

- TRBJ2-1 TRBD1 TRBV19 TGTGCCAGTAGTACGCAGGGGGTTAGGGGACCAAACTACAATGAGCAGTTCTTC CASSTQGVRGPNYNEQFF
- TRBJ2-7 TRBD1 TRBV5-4 TGTGCCAGCAGCACGAGACAGGGTGGCGAGCAGTACTTC CASSTRQGGEQYF
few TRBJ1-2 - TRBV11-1 TGTGCCAGCAGCCGGGGACGGAATGGATATGGCTACACCTTC CASSRGRNGYGYTF
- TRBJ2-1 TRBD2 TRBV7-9 TGTGCCGCGGGACTAGCGGGAGGGAATGAGCAGTTCTTC CAAGLAGGNEQFF
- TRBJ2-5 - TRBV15 TGTGCCACCAGCAGAGTGAGTAGTCGTATGGAGACCCAGTACTTC CATSRVSSRMETQYF
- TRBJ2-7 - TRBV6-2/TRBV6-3 TGTGCCAGCGACCGTTATAGCACCCGGTTGGGTGCAGAGCAGTACTTC CASDRYSTRLGAEQYF
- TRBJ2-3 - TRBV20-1 TGCAGTGCTAGTTCTCTGGTAGATACGCAGTATTTT CSASSLVDTQYF
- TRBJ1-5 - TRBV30 TGTGCCTGGAGTGATATTAATCAGCCCCAGCATTTT CAWSDINQPQHF
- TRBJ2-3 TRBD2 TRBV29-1 TGCAGCGTCGGACTAGCGGGGGCAAGGGATACGCAGTATTTT CSVGLAGARDTQYF
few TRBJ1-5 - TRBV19 TGTGCCAGTAGTTCCGAAGATTGGGGTAATCAGCCCCAGCATTTT CASSSEDWGNQPQHF
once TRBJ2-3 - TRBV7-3 TGTGCCAGCAGCTTAAGCGGATCCACAGATACGCAGTATTTT CASSLSGSTDTQYF
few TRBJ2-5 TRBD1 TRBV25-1 TGTGCCAGCAGTGATTGGGTCGGGACAGGGGAGACCCAGTACTTC CASSDWVGTGETQYF
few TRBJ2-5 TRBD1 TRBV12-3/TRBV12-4 TGTGCCAGCAGTTTAGCTCTGCAGGGGGAAGAGACCCAGTACTTC CASSLALQGEETQYF
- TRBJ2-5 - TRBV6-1 TGTGCCATCGAAAGGAAGTACCAAGAGACCCAGTACTTC CAIERKYQETQYF
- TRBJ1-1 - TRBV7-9 TGTGCCAGCAGCCAAGCGAACACTGAAGCTTTCTTT CASSQANTEAFF
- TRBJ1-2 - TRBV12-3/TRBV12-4 TGTGCCAGCAGTTTTCAGAAGCTGGGCGTGGGTTCCGGCTACACCTTC CASSFQKLGVGSGYTF
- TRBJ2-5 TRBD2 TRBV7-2 TGTGCCAGCAGCGAGACGGGGGGGAGGTTAGGAGAGACCCAGTACTTC CASSETGGRLGETQYF
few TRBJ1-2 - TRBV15 TGTGCCACCAGCAGTGTACCCCTGCAGGGTTACTCCTATGGCTACACCTTC CATSSVPLQGYSYGYTF
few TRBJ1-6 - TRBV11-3 TGTGCCAGCAGCTTAGAGGGGGCGCCCCATTCACCCCTCCACTTT CASSLEGAPHSPLHF
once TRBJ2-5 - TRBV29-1 TGCAGCGTTGGAAGTTCTGGCCAAGAGACCCAGTACTTC CSVGSSGQETQYF
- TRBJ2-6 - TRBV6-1 TGTGCCAGCAGCCTCAGACAGGACTCTGGGGCCAACGTCCTGACTTTC CASSLRQDSGANVLTF
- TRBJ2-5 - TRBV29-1 TGCAGCGTCCATTATAGCGACCTACAAGAGACCCAGTACTTC CSVHYSDLQETQYF
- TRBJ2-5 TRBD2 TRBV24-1 TGTGCCACCAGTGATTCCGGGACTAGCAGGGAGACCCAGTACTTC CATSDSGTSRETQYF
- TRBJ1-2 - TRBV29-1 TGCAGCGTTGAAGAGGGTAACTATGGCTACACCTTC CSVEEGNYGYTF
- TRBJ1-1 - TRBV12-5 TGTGCTAGTGGTTTGGTACGTCCTGAGGGGTATCGGATGAACACTGAAGCTTTCTTT CASGLVRPEGYRMNTEAFF
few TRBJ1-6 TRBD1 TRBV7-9 TGTGCCAGCAGCTTAGGGACAGGGGAAATTTCACCCCTCCACTTT CASSLGTGEISPLHF
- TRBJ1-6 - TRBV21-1 TGTGCCAGCAGCAAACCCACGACGGGCCTAGATTCACCCCTCCACTTT CASSKPTTGLDSPLHF
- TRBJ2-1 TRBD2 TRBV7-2 TGTGCCAGCAGCACTACACTAGCGGGAGGCCACAATGAGCAGTTCTTC CASSTTLAGGHNEQFF
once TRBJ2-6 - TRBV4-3 TGCGCCAGCAGCCAAGGAACACCCGGGGCCAACGTCCTGACTTTC CASSQGTPGANVLTF
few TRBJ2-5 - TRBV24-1 TGTGCCACCAGTAGGACAGGGAGGGGCGGAGAGACCCAGTACTTC CATSRTGRGGETQYF
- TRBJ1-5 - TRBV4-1 TGCGCCAGCAGCCAGGAGGGCGGACGGCAAAATCAGCCCCAGCATTTT CASSQEGGRQNQPQHF
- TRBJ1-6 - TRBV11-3 TGTGCCAGCAGCTCCACAGTCTATTCACCCCTCCACTTT CASSSTVYSPLHF
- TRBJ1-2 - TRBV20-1 TGCAGTGCTCAAGACAGCAACTATGGCTACACCTTC CSAQDSNYGYTF
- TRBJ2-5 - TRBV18 TGTGCCAGCTCACCACCGCTTGGCCGAGACGCGGAGACCCAGTACTTC CASSPPLGRDAETQYF
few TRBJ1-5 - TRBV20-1 TGCAGTGCTAGTCAGGGCCTAAATCAGCCCCAGCATTTT CSASQGLNQPQHF
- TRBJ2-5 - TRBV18 TGTGCCAGCTCACCACCGGCGGAGACCCAGTACTTC CASSPPAETQYF
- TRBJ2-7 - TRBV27 TGTGCCAGCAAGATGGAACAGGGAGGTTTGTACGAGCAGTACTTC CASKMEQGGLYEQYF
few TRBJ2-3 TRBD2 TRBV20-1 TGCAGTGCTATTAGGACAGCAAGGGTCTTACTAGCGGGTTCTAGCACAGATACGCAGTATTTT CSAIRTARVLLAGSSTDTQYF
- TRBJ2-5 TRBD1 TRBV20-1 TGCAGTGCTAGAGACCTTGACAGGGGCCAAGAGACCCAGTACTTC CSARDLDRGQETQYF
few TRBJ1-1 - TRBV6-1 TGTGCCAGCAGTCGGACCTTAGGAGGCACTGAAGCTTTCTTT CASSRTLGGTEAFF
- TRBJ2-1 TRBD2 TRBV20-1 TGCAGTGCTACTGATCCCAGGCGGGAGGGCAGAAATGAGCAGTTCTTC CSATDPRREGRNEQFF